The next 20 T cell receptor beta chains were all read from a single sample in a study of blood T cell repertoires in COVID-19. The protocol was immunoSEQ multiplex PCR, while the TCRdb copy is restricted to in-frame clones and leaves out a portion. In the table there are about 220,000 clones, 75% to 85% of which are singletons. The sequencing input was peripheral blood. The receptors stem from a woman aged 70 to 79 with COVID-19, enrolled during active disease.

This chain uses TRBV10-3 with TRBJ1-6; maybe TRBD1 (5 bases). Per germline, CDR1 ENHRY and CDR2 SYGVKD. The CDR3 length is 15 residues. V lost 6 bases and J 0 bases, leaving 9 bases between the germline ends. This CDR3 is CAISQGSSYNSPLHF. The CDR3 coding sequence is TGTGCCATCAGCCAGGGTAGCTCCTATAATTCACCCCTCCACTTT.

V usage is TRBV5-1 and J usage is TRBJ2-1; no clear D. The CDR3 length is 15 residues. Germline V gene lookup returns CDR1 SGHRS and CDR2 YFSETQ. Trimming shortened V by 0 bases and J by 7 bases, and 14 bases separated the two germline ends. CDR3 sequence: CASSLVVTSGNEQFF. CDR3 DNA sequence: TGCGCCAGCAGCTTGGTCGTCACATCCGGGAATGAGCAGTTCTTC.

The chain uses TRBV6-5 and TRBJ2-1, with TRBD1 matching over 8 bases. The V gene end was trimmed by 0 bases and the J gene end by 12 bases; junction bases not matched to a gene: 4. Germline assignment: CDR1 MNHEY and CDR2 SVGAGI. This CDR3 comprises 13 residues. The CDR3 sequence: CASSYSDRAVQFF. In DNA form, the CDR3 reads TGTGCCAGCAGTTACTCGGACAGGGCCGTGCAGTTCTTC.

This clone was detected only once. V usage is TRBV3-1 (or the pseudogene TRBV3-2) and J usage is TRBJ2-1; TRBD2 matches at 10 bases. Germline V gene data show CDR1 as LGHDT and CDR2 as YNNKEL (reference sequence). The CDR3 sequence is 15 residues long. Unmatched junction bases numbered 6, after V lost 1 base and J lost 9 bases. The DNA of the CDR3 is TGTGCCAGCAGCCAAGTCCTAGCGGGAGCGGGTGAGCAGTTCTTC. Protein: CASSQVLAGAGEQFF.

The chain employs TRBV21-1 and TRBJ1-3. TRBV21-1 is assigned pseudogene status. The CDR3 length is 19 residues. CDR3 region: CASSKVFRYAFCTGNTIYF. CDR3 coding DNA: TGTGCCAGCAGCAAAGTCTTTCGGTACGCCTTTTGCACTGGAAACACCATATATTTT.

The table lists this clone with a few counts. The rearrangement joins TRBV25-1 to TRBJ2-3, with 9 bases lining up with TRBD2. The J segment lost 1 base and the V segment lost 0 bases, leaving 2 bases of the junction unmatched. The germline CDR1 and CDR2 sequences are MGHDK and SYGVNS. This CDR3 is 16 amino acids long. The CDR3 region has the DNA TGTGCCAGCAGTGAATATAGCGGGGGAGGCACAGATACGCAGTATTTT. Amino acid sequence: CASSEYSGGGTDTQYF.

The rearrangement links TRBV7-9 to TRBJ2-2, with D maybe TRBD2 (6 bases). CDR1 and CDR2 (germline): SEHNR, FQNEAQ (reference sequence). The CDR3 runs to 12 residues. Trimming removed 6 bases from V and 8 bases from J, with 10 bases in between. The CDR3: CASRFGRGELFF. The DNA of the CDR3 is TGTGCCAGCAGGTTCGGGAGAGGGGAGCTGTTTTTT.

The CDR3 is CASSLDGVRTHYGYTF. The CDR3 bases are TGTGCCAGCAGCTTAGACGGGGTGAGGACTCATTATGGCTACACCTTC. The V call is TRBV5-4, the J call TRBJ1-2, with unresolved D. Germline CDR1 reads SGHNT; CDR2 reads YYREEE (reference sequence). The ends were cut back, 2 bases at V and 5 bases at J, with 19 bases in the middle. CDR3 size: 16 residues.

This sequence joins TRBV5-4 and TRBJ2-5; 9 nucleotides match TRBD1. V was pared by 1 base and J by 5 bases, with 3 bases of the junction left unmatched. The V gene's germline CDR1 is SGHNT and CDR2 YYREEE (reference sequence). The CDR3 spans 14 residues. The CDR3 region has the DNA TGTGCCAGCAGCTTGTGGGACAGGGAGGAGACCCAGTACTTC. Protein sequence: CASSLWDREETQYF.

The chain uses TRBV19 and TRBJ1-5; TRBD1 matches 8 bases. The CDR3 totals 16 residues. V trimming: 6 bases; J trimming: 0 bases; junction bases outside the gene matches: 7. Germline CDR1 LNHDA, CDR2 SQIVND (reference sequence). CDR3 region: CASSLDRAASNQPQHF. The CDR3 coding sequence is TGTGCCAGTAGCCTGGACAGGGCAGCTAGCAATCAGCCCCAGCATTTT.

The rearrangement links TRBV19 to TRBJ2-1; D is possibly TRBD2 (6 bases). V lost 6 bases to trimming and J lost 4 bases, with 10 bases between them. Looked up from germline, CDR1 is LNHDA and CDR2 is SQIVND (reference sequence). The CDR3 sequence is 13 residues long. The CDR3 DNA is TGTGCCAGTAGCTCTAGCGCGTACAATGAGCAGTTCTTC. This encodes CASSSSAYNEQFF.

The J gene is TRBJ2-7, the V gene TRBV19; 9 bases agree with TRBD1. The V segment lost 3 bases and the J segment 9 bases; nucleotides outside the gene matches: 6. The CDR3 has 13 amino acids. Germline V gene data show CDR1 as LNHDA and CDR2 as SQIVND (reference sequence). Here the CDR3 DNA reads TGTGCCAGTAGTATCGGGACAGGGACAAGGCAGTACTTC. It is translated as CASSIGTGTRQYF.

J is TRBJ1-1 and V is TRBV5-1, with TRBD1 identical over 10 bases. V lost 4 bases and J lost 4; bases outside the gene matches: 7. This CDR3 has 15 residues. Germline V gene lookup returns CDR1 SGHRS and CDR2 YFSETQ. Here the CDR3 reads CASSHGTGAITEAFF. DNA for the CDR3: TGCGCCAGCAGCCATGGGACAGGGGCCATCACTGAAGCTTTCTTT.

The rearrangement uses TRBV14 and TRBJ2-1, with TRBD2 identical over 8 bases. CDR1 is SGHDN and CDR2 is FVKESK in the germline V gene. This CDR3 spans 13 amino acids. V shed 0 bases and J 14 bases; nucleotides not matched to a gene: 6. The CDR3 bases are TGTGCCAGCAGCCAAGATATGGGACTAGGGGAGTTCTTC. Residues: CASSQDMGLGEFF.

The chain links TRBV5-1 to TRBJ2-5; D unclear. This CDR3 region has 14 residues. Trimming stripped 0 bases from V and 2 bases from J, with 8 bases between. From germline, CDR1 is SGHRS and CDR2 YFSETQ. The CDR3 loop is CASSLVAQQETQYF. As DNA, the CDR3 is TGCGCCAGCAGCTTGGTGGCACAGCAAGAGACCCAGTACTTC.

This chain joins TRBV6-5 and TRBJ2-7; 13 bases are a match to TRBD2. In germline, CDR1 is MNHEY, CDR2 SVGAGI. This CDR3 region has 15 residues. Germline trimming cut 6 bases from V and 5 bases from J; bases unmatched to any gene: 7. The CDR3 DNA reads TGTGCCAGCAGCGCACTAGCGGGAGGGGTCCACGAGCAGTACTTC. This encodes CASSALAGGVHEQYF.

The chain carries TRBV9 and TRBJ2-2, with a possible D match to TRBD2 (5 bases). From germline, CDR1 is SGDLS and CDR2 YYNGEE. The CDR3 runs 17 residues. Trimming left V 4 bases short and J 0 bases short, with 16 bases between. In nucleotides, the CDR3 is TGTGCCAGCAGCCAGCGGCCTGGGCCAACGAACACCGGGGAGCTGTTTTTT. Its translation is CASSQRPGPTNTGELFF. Full variable domain (rest looked up from reference TRBV9 and TRBJ2-2): DSGVTQTPKHLITATGQRVTLRCSPRSGDLSVYWYQQSLDQGLQFLIQYYNGEERAKGNILERFSAQQFPDLHSELNLSSLELGDSALYFCASSQRPGPTNTGELFFGEGSRLTVL.

This chain connects TRBV7-3 to TRBJ2-1; 7 positions match TRBD1. With V trimmed by 4 bases and J by 4 bases, 4 bases remained unmatched. The CDR3 is 14 residues long. Germline V gene data show CDR1 as SGHTA and CDR2 as FQGTGA. CDR3 coding DNA: TGTGCCAGCAGCTCGGGACAGAATTACAATGAGCAGTTCTTC. Translating gives CASSSGQNYNEQFF. Combining the CDR3 with reference TRBV7-3 and TRBJ2-1 gives the whole variable domain GAGVSQTPSNKVTEKGKYVELRCDPISGHTALYWYRQSLGQGPEFLIYFQGTGAADDSGLPNDRFFAVRPEGSVSTLKIQRTERGDSAVYLCASSSGQNYNEQFFGPGTRLTVL.

The rearrangement joins TRBV19 to TRBJ1-3, with 8 bases aligning to TRBD1. From germline, CDR1 is LNHDA and CDR2 SQIVND (reference sequence). J was trimmed by 3 bases and V by 7 bases; bases with no gene match: 5. The CDR3 consists of 14 residues. The CDR3, as DNA: TGTGCCAGTAAGGCCAGGGGGCTTGGAAACACCATATATTTT. Its protein is CASKARGLGNTIYF.

This CDR3 reads CASTQGGGHQETQYF. The CDR3 bases are TGTGCCAGCACTCAGGGAGGGGGACACCAAGAGACCCAGTACTTC. The chain carries TRBV28 and TRBJ2-5, with D possibly matching TRBD2 (7 bases). CDR3 length: 15 residues. V gave up 7 bases and J gave up 0 bases, with 15 bases separating them. Germline V gene lookup returns CDR1 MDHEN and CDR2 SYDVKM.